These 4 T cell receptor beta chains came from one sample sequenced in a study of T cells in Graves' hyperthyroidism and ophthalmopathy. RNA transcripts served as the template for amplifying TCR beta CDR3 regions. First-round RT-PCR of the TCR CDR3 relied on the HTBI primer set. TCRdb fed the multiplex PCR reads into MiXCR, producing one record per CDR3 protein. In the table there are hundreds of thousands of distinct CDR3 sequences, less than 25% of which are singletons. Input material: blood. The receptors derive from a man younger than 40 with Graves' ophthalmopathy.

This chain links TRBV12-3 or TRBV12-4 with TRBJ2-6, with a possible D match to TRBD1 (5 bases). The CDR3 extends over 16 amino acids. V was clipped by 7 bases and J by 4 bases, with 17 bases between them. The CDR3 bases are TGTGCCAGCATCTCCAAGTCAGGGCCCGGGGCCAACGTCCTGACTTTC. Translation: CASISKSGPGANVLTF.

Remarks on this clonotype: A single base separates this from a much larger clone, so it may be a read error. This sequence joins TRBV9 and TRBJ1-5; 9 bases agree with TRBD1. Germline-derived CDR1 and CDR2 are SGDLS and YYNGEE. Trimming removed 0 bases from V and 3 bases from J; junction bases left unmatched: 1. The CDR3 covers 15 residues. The CDR3 nucleotides are TGTGCCAGCAGCGTAGGGACAGGGGTCAATCAGCCCCAGCATTTT. This codes for CASSVGTGVNQPQHF.

The chain carries TRBV7-9 and TRBJ1-1; D gene uncertain. Germline values: CDR1 SEHNR, CDR2 FQNEAQ (reference sequence). The V and J ends lost 5 bases and 6 bases respectively, with 13 bases between them. This CDR3 is built from 13 residues. As DNA, the CDR3 is TGTGCCAGCAGCGCAATTACGCGCTCTGAAGCTTTCTTT. This translates into CASSAITRSEAFF. The whole variable domain, filled in from reference TRBV7-9 and TRBJ1-1, reads DTGVSQNPRHKITKRGQNVTFRCDPISEHNRLYWYRQTLGQGPEFLTYFQNEAQLEKSRLLSDRFSAERPKGSFSTLEIQRTEQGDSAMYLCASSAITRSEAFFGQGTRLTVV.

This clonotype was observed at least ten times. The CDR3 here is CASSLRVLEDTQYF. CDR3 DNA: TGTGCCAGCAGCTTAAGGGTCCTCGAGGATACGCAGTATTTT. The chain joins TRBV13 to TRBJ2-3; D is uncertain. V lost 2 bases to trimming and J lost 6 bases, with 12 bases between them. Germline V gene data show CDR1 as PRHDT and CDR2 as FYEKMQ (reference sequence). This CDR3 comprises 14 residues.